The clone carrying this T cell receptor (beta chain) has more than one count but fewer than ten. Its antigen is as yet unknown. This specimen comes from a study of identical twins. Trimming took off 3 bases at V and 1 base at J, with 9 bases between the two ends. The CDR3 loop spans 15 amino acids. CDR1 is MNHEY and CDR2 is SVGAGI in the germline V gene. Using its own MiXCR run on the 5' RACE reads, TCRdb lists one record per CDR3 protein. The sample lists under 450,000 distinct CDR3 sequences; 18% were seen once. General study points: Researchers reported weaker excess twin sharing in beta out-of-frame sequences.

Healthy Caucasians provided all donations. The specimen was naive T cells sorted from blood. V is TRBV6-5 and J is TRBJ2-2; D is unresolved. The sequence came from a man aged 45 to 65 in good health. Written as DNA, the CDR3 is TGTGCCAGCAGTTATAGACAATTGAACACCGGGGAGCTGTTTTTT. Protein sequence: CASSYRQLNTGELFF.